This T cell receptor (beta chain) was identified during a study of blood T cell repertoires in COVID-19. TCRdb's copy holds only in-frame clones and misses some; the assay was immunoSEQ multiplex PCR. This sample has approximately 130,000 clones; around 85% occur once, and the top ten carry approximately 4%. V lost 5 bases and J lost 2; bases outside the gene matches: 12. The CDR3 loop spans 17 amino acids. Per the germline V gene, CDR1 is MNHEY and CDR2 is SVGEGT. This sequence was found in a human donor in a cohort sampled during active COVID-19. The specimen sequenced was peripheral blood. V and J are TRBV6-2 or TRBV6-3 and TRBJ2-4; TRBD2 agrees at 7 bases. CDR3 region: CASSLGTMPGPKNIQYF. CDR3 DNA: TGTGCCAGCAGTCTTGGGACTATGCCGGGCCCCAAAAACATTCAGTACTTC.